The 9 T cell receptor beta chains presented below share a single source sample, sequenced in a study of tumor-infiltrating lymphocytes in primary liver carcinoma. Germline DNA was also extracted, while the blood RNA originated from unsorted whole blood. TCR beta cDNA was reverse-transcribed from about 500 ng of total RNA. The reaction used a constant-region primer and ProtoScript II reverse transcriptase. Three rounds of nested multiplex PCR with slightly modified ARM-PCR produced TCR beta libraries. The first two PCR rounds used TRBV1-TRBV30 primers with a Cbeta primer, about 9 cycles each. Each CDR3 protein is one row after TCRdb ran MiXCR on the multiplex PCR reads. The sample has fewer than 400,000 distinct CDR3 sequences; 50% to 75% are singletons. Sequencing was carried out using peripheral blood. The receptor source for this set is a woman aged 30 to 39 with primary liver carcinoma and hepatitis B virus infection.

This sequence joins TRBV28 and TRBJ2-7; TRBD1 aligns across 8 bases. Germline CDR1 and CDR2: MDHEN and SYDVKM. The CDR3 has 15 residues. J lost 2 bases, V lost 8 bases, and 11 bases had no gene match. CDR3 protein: CASGLQGDPTYEQYF. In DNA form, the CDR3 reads TGTGCCAGCGGTCTACAGGGGGACCCCACCTACGAGCAGTACTTC.

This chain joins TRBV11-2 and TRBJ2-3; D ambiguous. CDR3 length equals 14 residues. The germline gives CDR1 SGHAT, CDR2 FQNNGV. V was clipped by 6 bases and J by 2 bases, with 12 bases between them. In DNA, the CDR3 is TGTGCCAGCAGTAAACAGTCTAACACAGATACGCAGTATTTT. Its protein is CASSKQSNTDTQYF.

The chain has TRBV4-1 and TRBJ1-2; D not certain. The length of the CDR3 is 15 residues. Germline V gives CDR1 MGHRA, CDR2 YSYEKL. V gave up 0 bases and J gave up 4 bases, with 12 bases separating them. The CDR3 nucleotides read TGCGCCAGCAGCCAAGATCGCGTCAGCCCCTATGGCTACACCTTC. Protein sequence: CASSQDRVSPYGYTF.

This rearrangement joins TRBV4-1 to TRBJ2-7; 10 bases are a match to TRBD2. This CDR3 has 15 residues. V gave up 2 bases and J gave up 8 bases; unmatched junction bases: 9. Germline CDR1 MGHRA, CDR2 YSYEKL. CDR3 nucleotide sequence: TGCGCCAGCAGCCAAAGCGGGAGGGCCTCGAGCAAGCAGTACTTC. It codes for CASSQSGRASSKQYF.

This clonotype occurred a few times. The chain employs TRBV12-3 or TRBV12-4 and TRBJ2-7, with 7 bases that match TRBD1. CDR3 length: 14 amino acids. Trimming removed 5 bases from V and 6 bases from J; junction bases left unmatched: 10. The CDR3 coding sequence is TGTGCCAGCAGTCCCAACCCGACAGGGTCCGAGCAGTACTTC. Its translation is CASSPNPTGSEQYF.

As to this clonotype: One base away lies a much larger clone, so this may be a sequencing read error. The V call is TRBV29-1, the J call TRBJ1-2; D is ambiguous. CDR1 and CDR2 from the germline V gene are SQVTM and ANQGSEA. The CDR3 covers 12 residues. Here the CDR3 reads CNVVRPEYGYTF. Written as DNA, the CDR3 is TGCAACGTTGTTAGGCCAGAGTATGGCTACACCTTC. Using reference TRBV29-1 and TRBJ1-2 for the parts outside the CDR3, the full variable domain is SAVISQKPSRDICQRGTSLTIQCQVDSQVTMMFWYRQQPGQSLTLIATANQGSEATYESGFVIDKFPISRPNLTFSTLTVSNMSPEDSSIYLCNVVRPEYGYTFGSGTRLTVV.

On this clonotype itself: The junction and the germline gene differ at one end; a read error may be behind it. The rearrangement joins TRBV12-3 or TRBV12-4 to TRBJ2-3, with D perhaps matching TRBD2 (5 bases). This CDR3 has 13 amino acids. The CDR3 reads CASSLKSADMQYF. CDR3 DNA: TGTGCCAGCAGTTTAAAGTCAGCGGATATGCAGTATTTT.

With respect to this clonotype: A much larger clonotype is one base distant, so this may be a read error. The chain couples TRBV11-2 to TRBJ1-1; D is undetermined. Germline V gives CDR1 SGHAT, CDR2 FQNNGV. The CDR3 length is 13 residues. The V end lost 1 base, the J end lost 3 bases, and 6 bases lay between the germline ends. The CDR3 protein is CASSLAGDTEAFF. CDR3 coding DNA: TGTGCCAGCAGCTTAGCTGGGGACACTGAAGCTTTCTTT.

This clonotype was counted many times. This chain's CDR3 is CASSQDPPSGGGYEQFF. CDR3 nucleotide sequence: TGCGCCAGCAGCCAAGACCCCCCTAGCGGAGGAGGCTATGAGCAGTTCTTC. The rearrangement joins TRBV4-1 to TRBJ2-1; 7 nucleotides match TRBD2. There are 17 residues in the CDR3. Trimming removed 0 bases from V and 8 bases from J; junction bases left unmatched: 13. The germline gives CDR1 MGHRA, CDR2 YSYEKL.